The clone carrying this T cell receptor beta chain was picked up a small number of times. The target antigen is unknown. This sample was included in a study of T-cell reconstitution after alpha-beta-depleted transplantation in children. This CDR3 spans 15 amino acids. Germline CDR1 is LGHDT and CDR2 is YNNKEL (reference sequence). Trimming took 4 bases from V and 10 from J; bases not matched to a gene: 10. A TCRbeta library incorporating unique molecular identifiers was prepared. TCRdb reprocessed the PCR reads with MiXCR, giving one entry per CDR3 protein. This sample carries hundreds of thousands of distinct CDR3 sequences, roughly 13% of them seen once, and the ten largest clones take about 2.2%. General study results and limits: At day 60, the high TCRbeta diversity found in some patients originated from recipient T cells and thymic progenitors that had survived. Hyperexpanded clones declined; after one year, newly produced T cells mostly supplied diversity.

The TCR sequence derives from a male patient under 18 who had a stem cell transplant for acute myeloid leukemia, so the T cells may come from the graft donor. This specimen consisted of PBMCs, mostly from graft donor cells, obtained 360 days after TCRalphabeta/CD19-depleted stem cell transplant. The chain recombines TRBV3-1 with TRBJ1-6; 7 positions agree with TRBD1. CDR3 bases: TGTGCCAGCAGCCGGGACAGCCGATGGGGATCACCCCTCCACTTT. Protein: CASSRDSRWGSPLHF.